This TCR beta chain was captured in a study of shared clonotypes between healthy human individuals (dated by TCRdb to 2020 to 2022). Context from the whole study: Three men and a couple of women, aged 18 to 49 years, made up the cohort. For each donor, CD4 naive and CD4 memory were each given three plates, CD8 naive was given two plates, and CD8 memory was given one plate. To estimate repertoire size and how much clonotypes are shared between individuals, the study performed deep sequencing of blood TCR repertoires from a handful of healthy adults. Different laboratories and diverse techniques were used to prepare libraries and sequence TCR repertoires, to increase sequencing depth and limit assay-specific biases. Leukapheresis yielded between about 0.94 and 10 billion PBMCs per donor. What the work shows at the level of the full study, not this receptor alone: Sampling was restricted to blood, and TCR repertoires in tissues likely differ from the TCR repertoires found in blood. Higher generation probabilities were observed for clonotypes shared by all four sorted-subset donors than for non-shared clonotypes. Because the study included only a small number of donors, the genetic and exposure-history diversity represented was limited. Pairwise subsampling indicated that sequencing depth was expected to affect the degree of clonotype sharing among donors. Sharing across a handful of donors was observed for approximately 5% of naive CD4, 3% to 3.5% of naive CD8, 2% to 2.5% of memory CD4, and around 0.44% of memory CD8 clonotypes. Naive subsets generally had larger estimated clonotype richness than memory subsets. Even with the large sequencing depth, rarefaction of the sorted-subset datasets indicated that sequencing was incomplete.

Using the deep immunoSEQ assay, TCR CDR3 regions were amplified from genomic DNA by multiplex PCR. Genomic DNA extracted from each cell subset was distributed evenly over all wells of several immunoSEQ 96-well plates, and each plate served as one replicate. For sorted subsets, roughly 200 ng of genomic DNA, equivalent to around 30,000 T cell genomes, went into each replicate PCR. Purified libraries were measured with a Qubit 3.0 fluorometer, size-checked on a Bioanalyzer 2100, and measured again with the KAPA Library Quantification kit. Each immunoSEQ 96-well plate was sequenced on its own single-read 150-cycle Illumina NextSeq 550 flow cell. Under the source paper's analysis protocol: The immunoSEQ output contained only junctional sequences without quality scores, so filtering could not match that applied to full-length reads. Sequences were annotated with PyIR, a Python wrapper for IgBLAST v1.9, and V/J genes and CDR3 were assigned using IMGT germline references. Reads were removed for weak V/J assignments (E-value above 1e-6), missing CDR3, stop codons, out-of-frame junctions, or ambiguous translated residues. V3J clonotypes were defined as sequences sharing an identical inferred V gene, J gene, and CDR3 amino acid sequence. Percentage overlap between repertoires was calculated by dividing the number of shared unique clonotypes by the size of the smaller repertoire. Repertoire richness was assessed with RTK rarefaction, the Chao1 estimator, and Recon v2.1 estimates of unobserved clonotypes. OLGA was used to compute generation probabilities for all TCRbeta clonotypes that the gDNA method yielded from a few donors. As stored in TCRdb, this immuneACCESS dataset retains in-frame rearrangements with V and J assigned. A fraction of the clones does not appear; measured against another copy, unresolved V genes explain less than half of the discrepancy, and the remainder lacks a known reason. The V and J calls and clone size are taken from that table; D and trimming were inferred from the DNA. The sample table lists about 1,900,000 clones, about 95% of them with a count of one. The top ten clonotypes cover approximately 1% of the sample.

CD8 naive samples were obtained by positive selection for CCR7 among CD45RO-negative cells, yielding a CD45RA+CCR7+ population from which TemRA cells were excluded. Donors were healthy HIV-negative adults with no recently reported acute infections or vaccinations. Every donor was a Caucasian adult living in Nashville, Tennessee, USA. Blood was collected by leukapheresis, and PBMCs were isolated by Ficoll-Histopaque density gradient centrifugation and then cryopreserved in liquid nitrogen vapor phase. Purity and quantity of every magnetically sorted T cell population were checked by analytical flow cytometry. Genomic DNA was isolated from each sorted fraction and quantified by UV absorbance on a Nanodrop 2000c. Regarding this clone: Its antigen is currently not known. Base qualities were left out, and no much larger clone turns up one base away.

V drops 7 bases and J drops 6 bases, leaving 22 bases in between. Taken from cysteine to phenylalanine, the CDR3 has 16 residues. Only CDR3 DNA remains: 48 bases, in frame from the first base. The germline V gene encodes CDR1 SNHLY and CDR2 FYNNEI. The source is a man aged 18 to 30 in good health. The sample taken for sequencing was naive CD8+ T cells sorted from blood. What the cell subset or site label conveys for this sample: CD45RA+CCR7+. Recombination joined TRBV2 with TRBJ2-1, with the D gene call left open. DNA sequence: TGTGCCAGCACCTCTTTATTGGGTCCAGTGGGCAATGAGCAGTTCTTC. Its product reads: CASTSLLGPVGNEQFF. The full variable domain, completed from the reference TRBV2 and TRBJ2-1 proteins outside the CDR3, reads EPEVTQTPSHQVTQMGQEVILRCVPISNHLYFYWYRQILGQKVEFLVSFYNNEISEKSEIFDDQFSVERPDGSNFTLKIRSTKLEDSAMYFCASTSLLGPVGNEQFFGPGTRLTVL.